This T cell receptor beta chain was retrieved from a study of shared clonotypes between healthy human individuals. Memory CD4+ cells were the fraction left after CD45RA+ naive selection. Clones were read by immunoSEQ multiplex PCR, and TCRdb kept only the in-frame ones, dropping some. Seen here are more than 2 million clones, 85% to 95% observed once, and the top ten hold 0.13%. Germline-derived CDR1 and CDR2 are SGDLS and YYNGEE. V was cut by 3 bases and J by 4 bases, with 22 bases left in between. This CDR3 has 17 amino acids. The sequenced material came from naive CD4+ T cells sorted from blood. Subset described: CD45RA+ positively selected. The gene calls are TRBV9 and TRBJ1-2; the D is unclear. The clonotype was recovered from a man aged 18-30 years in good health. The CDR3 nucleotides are TGTGCCAGCAGCGACATCTTCGGAGCACTCGGGGTCTATGGCTACACCTTC. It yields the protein CASSDIFGALGVYGYTF.